This is a list of T cell receptor beta chains from one sample in a study of T cell responses to AZD1222 COVID-19 vaccine. Clones were read by immunoSEQ multiplex PCR, and TCRdb kept only the in-frame ones, dropping some. Here the sample spans 98,000 or so clones, approximately 86% being singletons. The specimen was peripheral blood, collected 28 days after the second dose of the MenACWY control vaccine. The receptors stem from an adult who received the MenACWY meningococcal vaccine as a control. The CDR3 runs from the conserved cysteine through the conserved F or W. Each record gives: J gene, clone size, D gene, V gene, CDR3 length, CDR3 DNA, CDR3 protein. A D gene is named only where the DNA matches it firmly. Size values are once, few and many counts, or a class for expanded clones, and some rows have none.

TRBJ1-5,.,.,TRBV6-5,13,TGTGCCAGCATGACAGGTAGCAATCAGCCCCAGCATTTT,CASMTGSNQPQHF
TRBJ1-5,.,.,TRBV5-1,17,TGCGCCAGCAGCTTGAAGGGTACTTCCTATAGCAATCAGCCCCAGCATTTT,CASSLKGTSYSNQPQHF
TRBJ2-2,.,TRBD1,TRBV4-1,18,TGCGCCAGCAGCCCCCTGGACAGGGGCCTCGCGAACACCGGGGAGCTGTTTTTT,CASSPLDRGLANTGELFF
TRBJ2-5,.,.,TRBV6-6,12,TGTGCCAGCAGTTACCGATCAGAGACCCAGTACTTC,CASSYRSETQYF
TRBJ2-1,.,TRBD1,TRBV7-2,15,TGTGCCAGCAGCCCAGACAGGGGTGGATACAATGAGCAGTTCTTC,CASSPDRGGYNEQFF
TRBJ1-2,.,.,TRBV9,13,TGTGCCAGCAGCGTAGACTATCGGGAGGGCTACACCTTC,CASSVDYREGYTF
TRBJ1-1,.,TRBD1,TRBV7-9,15,TGTGCCAGCAGCTTAGGGCAGGGGGCGAGGACTGAAGCTTTCTTT,CASSLGQGARTEAFF
TRBJ1-5,once,TRBD1,TRBV18,15,TGTGCCAGCTCACCCGCGGGACAGGGCCACCAGCCCCAGCATTTT,CASSPAGQGHQPQHF
TRBJ1-6,.,.,TRBV6-4,15,TGTGCCAGCAGTGACCGAGCAGGGAGCAATTCACCCCTCCACTTT,CASSDRAGSNSPLHF
TRBJ2-2,.,TRBD1,TRBV6-2/TRBV6-3,14,TGTGCCAGCAGTACAGGGGGGTCAATCGGGGAGCTGTTTTTT,CASSTGGSIGELFF
TRBJ2-7,.,TRBD1,TRBV4-1,14,TGCGCCAGCGGGACCGGGACAGGGTCCTACGAGCAGTACTTC,CASGTGTGSYEQYF